This T cell receptor beta chain was found in a study of tumour-infiltrating T cells in Burkitt lymphoma. Study summary: Survival, overall and progression-free, tracked with productive clonality.

The CDR3 length is 16 residues. Germline assignment: CDR1 MNHEY and CDR2 SMNVEV (reference sequence). The V end was cut by 3 bases, the J end by 0 bases, with 9 bases between. This table comes from immunoSEQ multiplex PCR, and its TCRdb copy is limited to in-frame clones, with some not included. This sample has approximately 15,000 clones, with more than 65% found just once. The sequenced sample consisted of tumor tissue. This clonotype was obtained from a human donor with diffuse large B-cell lymphoma. V gene TRBV27 combines with J gene TRBJ1-6; D remains unclear. The CDR3, as DNA: TGTGCCAGCAGTTTGGGCGCGTCCTCCTATAATTCACCCCTCCACTTT. It yields the protein CASSLGASSYNSPLHF.